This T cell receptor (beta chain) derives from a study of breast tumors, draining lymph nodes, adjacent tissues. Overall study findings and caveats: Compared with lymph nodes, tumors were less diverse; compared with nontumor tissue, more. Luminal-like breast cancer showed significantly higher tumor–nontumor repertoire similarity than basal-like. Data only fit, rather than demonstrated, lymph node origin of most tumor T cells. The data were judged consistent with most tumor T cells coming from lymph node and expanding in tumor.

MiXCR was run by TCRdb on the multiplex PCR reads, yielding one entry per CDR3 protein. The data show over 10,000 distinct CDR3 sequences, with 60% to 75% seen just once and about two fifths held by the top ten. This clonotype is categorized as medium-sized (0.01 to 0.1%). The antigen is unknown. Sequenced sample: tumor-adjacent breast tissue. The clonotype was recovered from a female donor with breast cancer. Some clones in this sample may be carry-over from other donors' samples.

The CDR3: CASSASGRARDTQYF. For the CDR3, the DNA is TGTGCCAGCAGTGCTAGCGGGAGGGCCAGAGATACGCAGTATTTT. The chain employs TRBV2 and TRBJ2-3; 12 bases fit TRBD2. V lost 4 bases to trimming and J lost 5 bases; unmatched junction nucleotides: 4. The CDR3 has 15 residues. Germline V gene lookup returns CDR1 SNHLY and CDR2 FYNNEI.